What follows describes a single TCR beta chain. V was shortened by 4 bases and J by 7 bases, with 21 bases between the two germline ends. CDR3 size: 15 residues. Germline loops: CDR1 SGHRS, CDR2 YFSETQ. The sample comes from a study of blood T cell repertoires in COVID-19. As handled by the study authors: Reference gene primer amplification gave estimated nucleated cell counts. Sequencing was performed with immunoSEQ multiplex PCR; in TCRdb, only in-frame clones are kept and a portion is missing. V and J calls and clone size are as listed in that table; D and trimming were resolved from the DNA. This sample yields hundreds of thousands of clones, of which 85% are seen a single time; about 4% belongs to the top ten.

The chain employs TRBV5-1 and TRBJ2-7; perhaps TRBD2 as D (5 bases). The clonotype was recovered from a woman between 45 and 60 years old with active or convalescent COVID-19. The sample taken for sequencing was peripheral blood. In nucleotides, the CDR3 is TGCGCCAGCAGCCTGGAGGTAGCTATAGAGAGTGAGCAGTACTTC. This translates into CASSLEVAIESEQYF.